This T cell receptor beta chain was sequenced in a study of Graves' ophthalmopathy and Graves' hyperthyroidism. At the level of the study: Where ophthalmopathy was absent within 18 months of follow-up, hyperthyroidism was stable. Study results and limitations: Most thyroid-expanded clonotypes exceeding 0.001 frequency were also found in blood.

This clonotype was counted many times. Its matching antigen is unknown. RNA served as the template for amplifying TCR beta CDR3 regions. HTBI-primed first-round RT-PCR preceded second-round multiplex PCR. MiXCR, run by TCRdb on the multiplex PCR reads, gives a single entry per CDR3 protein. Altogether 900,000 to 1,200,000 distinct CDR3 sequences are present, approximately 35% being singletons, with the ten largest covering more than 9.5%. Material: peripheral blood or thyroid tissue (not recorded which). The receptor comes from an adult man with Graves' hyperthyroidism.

CDR3 residues: CASSTQQEGRINYGYTF. The CDR3 DNA is TGTGCCAGTAGTACCCAGCAGGAGGGACGTATCAACTATGGCTACACCTTC. The gene calls are TRBV19 and TRBJ1-2; a weak D match, TRBD1 (5 bases). V dropped 4 bases and J dropped 2 bases, with 20 bases sitting between them. Germline V gives CDR1 LNHDA, CDR2 SQIVND (reference sequence). The CDR3 consists of 17 residues.